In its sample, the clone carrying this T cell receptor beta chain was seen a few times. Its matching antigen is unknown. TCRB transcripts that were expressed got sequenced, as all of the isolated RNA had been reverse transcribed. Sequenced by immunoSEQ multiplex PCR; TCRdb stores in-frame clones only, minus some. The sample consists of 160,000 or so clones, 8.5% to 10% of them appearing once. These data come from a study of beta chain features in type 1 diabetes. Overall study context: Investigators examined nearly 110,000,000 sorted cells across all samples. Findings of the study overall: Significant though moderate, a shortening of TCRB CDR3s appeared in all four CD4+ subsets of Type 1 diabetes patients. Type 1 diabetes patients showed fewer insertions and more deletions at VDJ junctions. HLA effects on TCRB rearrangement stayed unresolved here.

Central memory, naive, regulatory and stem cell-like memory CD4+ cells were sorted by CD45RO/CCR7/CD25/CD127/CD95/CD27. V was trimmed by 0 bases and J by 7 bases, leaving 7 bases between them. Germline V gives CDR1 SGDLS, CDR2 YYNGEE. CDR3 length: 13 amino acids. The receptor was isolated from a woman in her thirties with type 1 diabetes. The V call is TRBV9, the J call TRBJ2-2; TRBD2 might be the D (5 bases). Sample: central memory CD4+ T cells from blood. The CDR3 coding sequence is TGTGCCAGCAGCGTAGCGGCGGGCGGGGAGCTGTTTTTT. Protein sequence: CASSVAAGGELFF.